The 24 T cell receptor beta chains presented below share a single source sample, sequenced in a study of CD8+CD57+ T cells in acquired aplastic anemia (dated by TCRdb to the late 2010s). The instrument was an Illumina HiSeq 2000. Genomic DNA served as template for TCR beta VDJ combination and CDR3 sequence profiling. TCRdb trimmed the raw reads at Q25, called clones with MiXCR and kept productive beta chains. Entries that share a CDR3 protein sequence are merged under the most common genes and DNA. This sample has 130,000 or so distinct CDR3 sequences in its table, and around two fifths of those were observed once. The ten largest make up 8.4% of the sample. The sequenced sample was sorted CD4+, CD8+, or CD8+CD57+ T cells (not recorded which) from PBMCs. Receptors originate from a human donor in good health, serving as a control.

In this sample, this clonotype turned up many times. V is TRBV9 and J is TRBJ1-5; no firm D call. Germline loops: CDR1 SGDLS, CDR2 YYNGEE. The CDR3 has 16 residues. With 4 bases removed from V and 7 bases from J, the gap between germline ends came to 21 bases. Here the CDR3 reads CASSPDAGRVGQPQHF. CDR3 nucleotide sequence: TGTGCCAGCAGCCCCGACGCGGGAAGGGTTGGGCAGCCCCAGCATTTT.

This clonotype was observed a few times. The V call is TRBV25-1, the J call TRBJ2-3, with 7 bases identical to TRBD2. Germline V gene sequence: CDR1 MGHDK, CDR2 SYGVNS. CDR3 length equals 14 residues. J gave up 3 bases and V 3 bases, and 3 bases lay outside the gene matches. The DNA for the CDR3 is TGTGCCAGCAGTGATCACGGGAGGACAGATACGCAGTATTTT. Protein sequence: CASSDHGRTDTQYF.

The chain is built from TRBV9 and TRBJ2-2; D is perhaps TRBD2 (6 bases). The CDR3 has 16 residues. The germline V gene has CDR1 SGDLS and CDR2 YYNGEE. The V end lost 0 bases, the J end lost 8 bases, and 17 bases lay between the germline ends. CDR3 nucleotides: TGTGCCAGCAGCGTAGATCGGGGGACCGGACGGGGGGAGCTGTTTTTT. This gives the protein CASSVDRGTGRGELFF.

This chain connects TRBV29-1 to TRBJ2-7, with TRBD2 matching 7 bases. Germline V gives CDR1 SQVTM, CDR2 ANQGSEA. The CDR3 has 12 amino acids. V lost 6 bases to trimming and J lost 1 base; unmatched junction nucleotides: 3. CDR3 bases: TGCAGCGTGAGGGACTATTCCTACGAGCAGTACTTC. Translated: CSVRDYSYEQYF.

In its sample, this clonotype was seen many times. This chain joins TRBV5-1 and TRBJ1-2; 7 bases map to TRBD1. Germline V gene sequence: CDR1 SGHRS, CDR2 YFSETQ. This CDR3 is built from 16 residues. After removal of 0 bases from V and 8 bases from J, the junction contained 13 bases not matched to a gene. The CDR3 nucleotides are TGCGCCAGCAGCTTGGGGGACAGCGCCCTCCTCAAGGGCTACACCTTC. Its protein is CASSLGDSALLKGYTF.

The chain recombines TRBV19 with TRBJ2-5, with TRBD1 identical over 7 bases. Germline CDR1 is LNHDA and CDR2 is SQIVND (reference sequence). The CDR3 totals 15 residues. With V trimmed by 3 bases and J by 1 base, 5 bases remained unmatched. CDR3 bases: TGTGCCAGTAGTATCCGACAGGGTGGCCAAGAGACCCAGTACTTC. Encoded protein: CASSIRQGGQETQYF.

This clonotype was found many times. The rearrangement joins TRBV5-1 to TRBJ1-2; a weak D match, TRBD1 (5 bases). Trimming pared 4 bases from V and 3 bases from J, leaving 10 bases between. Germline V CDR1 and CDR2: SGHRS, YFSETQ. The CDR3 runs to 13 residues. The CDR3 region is CASSRDHDYGYTF. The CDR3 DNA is TGCGCCAGCAGCAGGGACCACGACTATGGCTACACCTTC. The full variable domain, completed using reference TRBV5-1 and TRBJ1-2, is KAGVTQTPRYLIKTRGQQVTLSCSPISGHRSVSWYQQTPGQGLQFLFEYFSETQRNKGNFPGRFSGRQFSNSRSEMNVSTLELGDSALYLCASSRDHDYGYTFGSGTRLTVV.

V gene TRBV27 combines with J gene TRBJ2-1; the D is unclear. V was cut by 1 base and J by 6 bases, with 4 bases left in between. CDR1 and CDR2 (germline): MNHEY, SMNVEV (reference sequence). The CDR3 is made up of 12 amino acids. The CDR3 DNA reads TGTGCCAGCAGTTTATGGGGCAATGAGCAGTTCTTC. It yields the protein CASSLWGNEQFF.

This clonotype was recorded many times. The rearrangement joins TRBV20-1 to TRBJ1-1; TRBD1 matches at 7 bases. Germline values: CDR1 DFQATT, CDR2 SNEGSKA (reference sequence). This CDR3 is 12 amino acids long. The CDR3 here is CRVQGLNTEAFF. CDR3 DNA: TGCAGAGTACAGGGGCTAAACACTGAAGCTTTCTTT.

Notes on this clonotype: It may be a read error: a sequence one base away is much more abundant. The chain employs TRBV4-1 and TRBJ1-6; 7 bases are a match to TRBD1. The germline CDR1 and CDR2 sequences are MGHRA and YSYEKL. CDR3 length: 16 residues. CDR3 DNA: TGCGCCAGCAGCCAAGCGGGACAGTTGGAGAATTCATCCCTCCACTTT. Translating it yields CASSQAGQLENSSLHF.

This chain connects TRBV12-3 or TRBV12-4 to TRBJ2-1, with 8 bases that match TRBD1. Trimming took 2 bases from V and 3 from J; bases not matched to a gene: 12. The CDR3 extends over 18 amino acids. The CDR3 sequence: CASSLSPGTGGIYNEQFF. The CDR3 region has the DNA TGTGCCAGCAGTTTAAGCCCCGGGACAGGAGGTATCTACAATGAGCAGTTCTTC.

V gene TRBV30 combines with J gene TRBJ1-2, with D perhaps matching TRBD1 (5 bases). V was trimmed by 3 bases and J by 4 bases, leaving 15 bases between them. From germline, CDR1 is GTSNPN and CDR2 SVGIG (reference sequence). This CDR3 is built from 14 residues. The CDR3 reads CAWSETAFTYGYTF. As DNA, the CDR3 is TGTGCCTGGAGCGAGACAGCTTTTACCTATGGCTACACCTTC.

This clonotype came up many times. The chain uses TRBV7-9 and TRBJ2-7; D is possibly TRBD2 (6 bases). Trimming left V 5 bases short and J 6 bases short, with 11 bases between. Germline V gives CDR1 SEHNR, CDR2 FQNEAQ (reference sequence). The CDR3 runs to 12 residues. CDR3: CASSPGVREQYF. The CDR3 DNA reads TGTGCCAGCAGCCCGGGAGTCCGCGAGCAGTACTTC.

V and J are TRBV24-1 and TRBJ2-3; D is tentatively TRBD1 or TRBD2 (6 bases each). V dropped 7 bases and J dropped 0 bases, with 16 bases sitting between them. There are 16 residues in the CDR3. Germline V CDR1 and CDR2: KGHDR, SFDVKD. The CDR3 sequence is CATSGGQGTSTDTQYF. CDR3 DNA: TGTGCCACCAGCGGCGGCCAGGGGACTAGCACAGATACGCAGTATTTT.

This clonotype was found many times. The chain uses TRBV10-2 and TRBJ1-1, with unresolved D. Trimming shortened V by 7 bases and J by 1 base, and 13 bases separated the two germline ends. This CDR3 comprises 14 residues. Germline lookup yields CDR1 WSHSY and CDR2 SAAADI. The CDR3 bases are TGCGCCAGCACAAAGCGGAAGGAGAACACTGAAGCTTTCTTT. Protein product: CASTKRKENTEAFF.

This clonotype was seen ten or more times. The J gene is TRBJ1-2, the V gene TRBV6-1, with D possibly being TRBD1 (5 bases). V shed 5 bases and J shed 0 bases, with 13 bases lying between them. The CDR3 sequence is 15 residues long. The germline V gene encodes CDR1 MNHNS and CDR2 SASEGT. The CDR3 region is CASSTRDFANYGYTF. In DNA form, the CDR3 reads TGTGCCAGCAGTACCCGGGACTTCGCTAACTATGGCTACACCTTC.

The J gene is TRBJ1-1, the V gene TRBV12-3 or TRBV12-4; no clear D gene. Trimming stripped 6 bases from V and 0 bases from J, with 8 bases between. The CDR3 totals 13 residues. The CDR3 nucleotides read TGTGCCAGCAGCACAACAGTGAACACTGAAGCTTTCTTT. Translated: CASSTTVNTEAFF.

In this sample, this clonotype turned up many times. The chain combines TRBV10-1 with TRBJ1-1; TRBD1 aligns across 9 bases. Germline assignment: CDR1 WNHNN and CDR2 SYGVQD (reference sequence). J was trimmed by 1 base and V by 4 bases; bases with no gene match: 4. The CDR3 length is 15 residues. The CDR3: CASSGPGQGNTEAFF. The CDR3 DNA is TGCGCCAGCAGTGGTCCGGGACAGGGGAACACTGAAGCTTTCTTT.

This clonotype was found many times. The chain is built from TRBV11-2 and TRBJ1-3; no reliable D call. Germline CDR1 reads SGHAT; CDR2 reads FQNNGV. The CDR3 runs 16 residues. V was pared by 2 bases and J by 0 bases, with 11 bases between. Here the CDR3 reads CASSLMNLDSGNTIYF. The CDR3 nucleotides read TGTGCCAGCAGCTTAATGAATTTGGACTCTGGAAACACCATATATTTT.

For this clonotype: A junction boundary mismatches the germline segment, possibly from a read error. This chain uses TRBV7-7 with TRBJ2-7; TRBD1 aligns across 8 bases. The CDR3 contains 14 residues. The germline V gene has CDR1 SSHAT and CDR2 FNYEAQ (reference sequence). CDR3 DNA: TGTGCTAGCAGCGTAGGACAGGGAACCTACGAGCAGTACTTC. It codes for CASSVGQGTYEQYF. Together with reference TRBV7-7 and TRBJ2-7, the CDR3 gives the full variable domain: GAGVSQSPRYKVTKRGQDVTLRCDPISSHATLYWYQQALGQGPEFLTYFNYEAQPDKSGLPSDRFSAERPEGSISTLTIQRTEQRDSAMYRCASSVGQGTYEQYFGPGTRLTVT.

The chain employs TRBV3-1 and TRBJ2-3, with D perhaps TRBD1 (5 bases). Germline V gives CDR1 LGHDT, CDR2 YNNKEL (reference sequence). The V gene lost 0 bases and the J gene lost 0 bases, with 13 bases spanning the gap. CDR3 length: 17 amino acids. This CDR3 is CASSQEFKTASTDTQYF. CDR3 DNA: TGTGCCAGCAGCCAAGAATTCAAGACAGCCAGCACAGATACGCAGTATTTT.

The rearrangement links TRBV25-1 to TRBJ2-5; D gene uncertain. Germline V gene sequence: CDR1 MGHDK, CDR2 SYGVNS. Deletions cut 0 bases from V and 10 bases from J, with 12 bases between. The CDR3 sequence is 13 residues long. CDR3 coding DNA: TGTGCCAGCAGTGAATATATTGGTGTGGACCAGTACTTC. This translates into CASSEYIGVDQYF.

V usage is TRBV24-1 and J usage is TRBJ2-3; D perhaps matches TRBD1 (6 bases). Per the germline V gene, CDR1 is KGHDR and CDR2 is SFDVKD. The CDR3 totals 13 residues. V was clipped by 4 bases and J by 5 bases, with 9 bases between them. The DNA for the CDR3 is TGTGCCACCAGTGAGGGGGCCGTAGATACGCAGTATTTT. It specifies CATSEGAVDTQYF.

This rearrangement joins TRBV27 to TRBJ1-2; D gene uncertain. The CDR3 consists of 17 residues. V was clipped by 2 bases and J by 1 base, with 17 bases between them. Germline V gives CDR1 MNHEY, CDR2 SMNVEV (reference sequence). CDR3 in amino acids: CASSLIGSSLLNYGYTF. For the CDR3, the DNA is TGTGCCAGCAGTTTAATTGGATCAAGCCTACTTAACTATGGCTACACCTTC.